These T cell receptor beta chains were read from a single sample in a study of cytomegalovirus exposure and HLA in healthy donors. Sequencing was performed with immunoSEQ multiplex PCR; in TCRdb, only in-frame clones are kept and a portion is missing. Of some 340,000 clones in the sample, about 85% were seen once. The sequencing sample was made of PBMCs. These receptors all stem from a woman aged 25-40 years in good health and CMV-seropositive. CDR3s include the opening cysteine and the closing phenylalanine or tryptophan. D genes are given only for firm matches. A clone size is listed for some rows: how often the clone was seen (once, few, many), or a class if it is expanded.

d_call: .; j_call: TRBJ1-2; v_call: TRBV27; clone_size: few; cdr3_aa: CASSRPGSPNYGYTF; cdr3_nt: TGTGCCAGCAGCCGACCAGGTTCCCCTAACTATGGCTACACCTTC
d_call: TRBD1; j_call: TRBJ2-7; v_call: TRBV5-1; clone_size: few; cdr3_aa: CASTRTGGYEQYF; cdr3_nt: TGCGCCAGCACCCGGACAGGCGGCTACGAGCAGTACTTC
d_call: .; j_call: TRBJ1-5; v_call: TRBV7-8; clone_size: .; cdr3_aa: CASSPHGTQPQHF; cdr3_nt: TGTGCCAGCAGCCCCCACGGGACCCAGCCCCAGCATTTT
d_call: TRBD1; j_call: TRBJ1-1; v_call: TRBV19; clone_size: .; cdr3_aa: CASRQGSTEAFF; cdr3_nt: TGTGCCAGTCGACAGGGCTCCACTGAAGCTTTCTTT
d_call: TRBD1; j_call: TRBJ2-6; v_call: TRBV5-4; clone_size: .; cdr3_aa: CASSGTGISGANVLTF; cdr3_nt: TGTGCCAGCAGCGGGACAGGAATCTCTGGGGCCAACGTCCTGACTTTC
d_call: TRBD1; j_call: TRBJ1-2; v_call: TRBV7-3; clone_size: .; cdr3_aa: CASSTVTGDGYTF; cdr3_nt: TGTGCCAGCAGTACTGTTACAGGGGATGGCTACACCTTC
d_call: .; j_call: TRBJ1-1; v_call: TRBV5-1; clone_size: .; cdr3_aa: CASRVGWVARVRRVTEAFF; cdr3_nt: TGCGCCAGCAGGGTTGGGTGGGTGGCGCGGGTTAGAAGGGTCACTGAAGCTTTCTTT
d_call: TRBD1; j_call: TRBJ1-4; v_call: TRBV19; clone_size: .; cdr3_aa: CASTKDRAEKLFF; cdr3_nt: TGTGCCAGTACCAAGGACAGGGCTGAAAAACTGTTTTTT
d_call: TRBD1; j_call: TRBJ1-2; v_call: TRBV19; clone_size: .; cdr3_aa: CASRGQGDYGYTF; cdr3_nt: TGTGCCAGTAGAGGACAGGGGGACTATGGCTACACCTTC
d_call: TRBD2; j_call: TRBJ2-7; v_call: TRBV13; clone_size: .; cdr3_aa: CASSSSGSRYEQYF; cdr3_nt: TGTGCCAGCAGCTCTAGCGGGAGCAGGTACGAGCAGTACTTC
d_call: TRBD1; j_call: TRBJ2-6; v_call: TRBV7-2; clone_size: .; cdr3_aa: CASNQRGQGATGANVLTF; cdr3_nt: TGTGCCAGCAACCAACGGGGACAGGGGGCTACCGGGGCCAACGTCCTGACTTTC
d_call: TRBD1; j_call: TRBJ1-1; v_call: TRBV2; clone_size: once; cdr3_aa: CASSESEGARRTEAFF; cdr3_nt: TGTGCCAGCAGTGAATCGGAGGGGGCGAGGCGCACTGAAGCTTTCTTT
d_call: TRBD1; j_call: TRBJ2-5; v_call: TRBV27; clone_size: .; cdr3_aa: CASSSGQGFRETQYF; cdr3_nt: TGTGCCAGCAGTTCCGGACAGGGGTTCCGGGAGACCCAGTACTTC
d_call: TRBD1; j_call: TRBJ1-2; v_call: TRBV4-1; clone_size: .; cdr3_aa: CASSPGGAGYTF; cdr3_nt: TGCGCCAGCAGCCCAGGGGGAGCGGGCTACACCTTC
d_call: TRBD1; j_call: TRBJ2-1; v_call: TRBV5-5; clone_size: .; cdr3_aa: CASSLDRGNNEQFF; cdr3_nt: TGTGCCAGCAGCTTGGACAGGGGAAACAATGAGCAGTTCTTC
d_call: TRBD1; j_call: TRBJ2-7; v_call: TRBV2; clone_size: .; cdr3_aa: CASEGQGIPRAYEQYF; cdr3_nt: TGTGCCAGCGAGGGACAGGGAATTCCTCGGGCCTACGAGCAGTACTTC
d_call: .; j_call: TRBJ1-1; v_call: TRBV7-9; clone_size: .; cdr3_aa: CASSPISPEAFF; cdr3_nt: TGTGCCAGCAGCCCCATCAGTCCTGAAGCTTTCTTT
d_call: TRBD2; j_call: TRBJ2-3; v_call: TRBV9; clone_size: .; cdr3_aa: CASSTSGGLDTQYF; cdr3_nt: TGTGCCAGCAGCACTAGCGGGGGCCTGGATACGCAGTATTTT
d_call: .; j_call: TRBJ1-2; v_call: TRBV7-9; clone_size: .; cdr3_aa: CASSPDGGDYGYTF; cdr3_nt: TGTGCCAGCAGCCCAGACGGGGGGGACTATGGCTACACCTTC
d_call: TRBD2; j_call: TRBJ2-3; v_call: TRBV29-1; clone_size: once; cdr3_aa: CSVRGRGRKAGTDTQYF; cdr3_nt: TGCAGCGTTCGCGGGAGGGGAAGGAAGGCGGGCACAGATACGCAGTATTTT
d_call: .; j_call: TRBJ2-5; v_call: TRBV9; clone_size: .; cdr3_aa: CASSPVGETQYF; cdr3_nt: TGTGCCAGCAGCCCCGTCGGAGAGACCCAGTACTTC
d_call: TRBD1; j_call: TRBJ1-2; v_call: TRBV5-4; clone_size: .; cdr3_aa: CASSLGTGDYGYTF; cdr3_nt: TGTGCCAGCAGCTTGGGGACAGGGGACTATGGCTACACCTTC
d_call: .; j_call: TRBJ1-1; v_call: TRBV7-8; clone_size: .; cdr3_aa: CASSLAPWENTEAFF; cdr3_nt: TGTGCCAGCAGCTTAGCCCCATGGGAGAACACTGAAGCTTTCTTT
d_call: .; j_call: TRBJ1-4; v_call: TRBV27; clone_size: once; cdr3_aa: CASSWGRGTNEKLFF; cdr3_nt: TGTGCCAGCAGTTGGGGCCGGGGGACTAATGAAAAACTGTTTTTT
d_call: .; j_call: TRBJ2-7; v_call: TRBV28; clone_size: .; cdr3_aa: CASKASGWEASNYEQYF; cdr3_nt: TGTGCCAGCAAAGCCTCAGGGTGGGAGGCGAGCAATTACGAGCAGTACTTC
d_call: TRBD2; j_call: TRBJ2-7; v_call: TRBV28; clone_size: once; cdr3_aa: CASSLAGGAILEQYF; cdr3_nt: TGTGCCAGCAGTTTAGCGGGGGGCGCGATCCTCGAGCAGTACTTC
d_call: TRBD1; j_call: TRBJ1-4; v_call: TRBV7-9; clone_size: .; cdr3_aa: CASSRQGAEKLFF; cdr3_nt: TGTGCCAGCAGTCGACAGGGCGCTGAAAAACTGTTTTTT
d_call: TRBD1; j_call: TRBJ2-7; v_call: TRBV19; clone_size: .; cdr3_aa: CASSRSGGPSYEQYF; cdr3_nt: TGTGCCAGTAGTAGATCAGGGGGCCCCTCCTACGAGCAGTACTTC
d_call: .; j_call: TRBJ2-7; v_call: TRBV27; clone_size: once; cdr3_aa: CASRNRESPWGEQYF; cdr3_nt: TGTGCCAGCAGAAACAGGGAATCCCCATGGGGGGAGCAGTACTTC
d_call: .; j_call: TRBJ1-1; v_call: TRBV2; clone_size: .; cdr3_aa: CASSERRDMNTEAFF; cdr3_nt: TGTGCCAGCAGTGAAAGAAGAGACATGAACACTGAAGCTTTCTTT
d_call: TRBD1; j_call: TRBJ1-5; v_call: TRBV27; clone_size: .; cdr3_aa: CASRGQGAGNQPQHF; cdr3_nt: TGTGCCAGCAGGGGACAGGGAGCGGGCAATCAGCCCCAGCATTTT
d_call: TRBD2; j_call: TRBJ2-3; v_call: TRBV19; clone_size: .; cdr3_aa: CASSQGLVADTQYF; cdr3_nt: TGTGCCAGTAGCCAGGGACTAGTTGCAGATACGCAGTATTTT
d_call: .; j_call: TRBJ1-2; v_call: TRBV5-6; clone_size: once; cdr3_aa: CASSFGSGIHGYTF; cdr3_nt: TGTGCCAGCAGCTTTGGTTCAGGTATTCATGGCTACACCTTC
d_call: .; j_call: TRBJ2-7; v_call: TRBV18; clone_size: .; cdr3_aa: CASSPPARTVEQYF; cdr3_nt: TGTGCCAGCTCACCACCGGCTAGGACGGTGGAGCAGTACTTC
d_call: TRBD2; j_call: TRBJ2-7; v_call: TRBV7-3; clone_size: .; cdr3_aa: CASSLRLAGGEQYF; cdr3_nt: TGTGCCAGCAGCTTAAGACTAGCGGGGGGCGAGCAGTACTTC
d_call: .; j_call: TRBJ2-1; v_call: TRBV27; clone_size: .; cdr3_aa: CASSPGFVGSYNEQFF; cdr3_nt: TGTGCCAGCAGCCCCGGTTTTGTCGGGAGTTATAATGAGCAGTTCTTC
d_call: .; j_call: TRBJ2-1; v_call: TRBV4-3; clone_size: .; cdr3_aa: CASSQGVAEGGSNEQFF; cdr3_nt: TGCGCCAGCAGCCAAGGGGTCGCGGAGGGGGGATCCAATGAGCAGTTCTTC
d_call: .; j_call: TRBJ2-2; v_call: TRBV18; clone_size: .; cdr3_aa: CASSPLNVVRTGELFF; cdr3_nt: TGTGCCAGCTCACCACTGAATGTGGTCAGGACCGGGGAGCTGTTTTTT
d_call: .; j_call: TRBJ1-4; v_call: TRBV9; clone_size: .; cdr3_aa: CASSVQGSTNEKLFF; cdr3_nt: TGTGCCAGCAGCGTACAGGGATCAACTAATGAAAAACTGTTTTTT
d_call: TRBD2; j_call: TRBJ2-2; v_call: TRBV5-1; clone_size: .; cdr3_aa: CASSLWREGYTGELFF; cdr3_nt: TGCGCCAGCAGCTTATGGCGGGAGGGCTACACCGGGGAGCTGTTTTTT
d_call: .; j_call: TRBJ1-2; v_call: TRBV4-1; clone_size: .; cdr3_aa: CASSQDLLQRGYTF; cdr3_nt: TGCGCCAGCAGCCAAGATCTTTTACAGCGTGGCTACACCTTC
d_call: TRBD1; j_call: TRBJ1-1; v_call: TRBV5-1; clone_size: .; cdr3_aa: CASSFSGQGDTEAFF; cdr3_nt: TGCGCCAGCAGCTTCTCGGGACAGGGGGATACTGAAGCTTTCTTT
d_call: .; j_call: TRBJ1-1; v_call: TRBV10-3; clone_size: .; cdr3_aa: CAISDRGGEAFF; cdr3_nt: TGTGCCATCAGTGACAGGGGCGGTGAAGCTTTCTTT
d_call: .; j_call: TRBJ2-7; v_call: TRBV5-6; clone_size: .; cdr3_aa: CASSLGLVSYEQYF; cdr3_nt: TGTGCCAGCAGCTTGGGACTAGTCTCCTACGAGCAGTACTTC
d_call: TRBD1; j_call: TRBJ2-1; v_call: TRBV6-5; clone_size: .; cdr3_aa: CASSPGQINEQFF; cdr3_nt: TGTGCCAGCAGCCCGGGACAGATCAATGAGCAGTTCTTC
d_call: TRBD1; j_call: TRBJ1-5; v_call: TRBV6-4; clone_size: .; cdr3_aa: CASRSKGEDREVSNQPQHF; cdr3_nt: TGTGCCAGCAGATCAAAAGGAGAGGACAGGGAGGTTAGCAATCAGCCCCAGCATTTT
d_call: .; j_call: TRBJ2-2; v_call: TRBV5-6; clone_size: .; cdr3_aa: CASSLTVQNAGELFF; cdr3_nt: TGTGCCAGCAGCCTAACGGTCCAGAATGCCGGGGAGCTGTTTTTT
d_call: TRBD2; j_call: TRBJ2-7; v_call: TRBV19; clone_size: once; cdr3_aa: CASSIGGTRSSYEQYF; cdr3_nt: TGTGCCAGTAGTATAGGAGGGACTAGGAGCTCCTACGAGCAGTACTTC
d_call: .; j_call: TRBJ1-1; v_call: TRBV6-1; clone_size: .; cdr3_aa: CASSEKGFWAFF; cdr3_nt: TGTGCCAGCAGTGAAAAGGGGTTCTGGGCTTTCTTT
d_call: TRBD2; j_call: TRBJ2-1; v_call: TRBV19; clone_size: .; cdr3_aa: CASSIDSSGYNEQFF; cdr3_nt: TGTGCCAGTAGTATAGATTCTAGCGGCTACAATGAGCAGTTCTTC
d_call: .; j_call: TRBJ1-5; v_call: TRBV7-9; clone_size: .; cdr3_aa: CASSLEGRGSNQPQHF; cdr3_nt: TGTGCCAGCAGCTTAGAAGGCAGGGGAAGCAATCAGCCCCAGCATTTT
d_call: TRBD1; j_call: TRBJ1-1; v_call: TRBV7-2; clone_size: .; cdr3_aa: CASNRDSPPEAFF; cdr3_nt: TGTGCCAGCAATCGGGACAGTCCTCCTGAAGCTTTCTTT
d_call: .; j_call: TRBJ1-2; v_call: TRBV6-4; clone_size: .; cdr3_aa: CASSDSGHNYGYTF; cdr3_nt: TGTGCCAGCAGTGACTCAGGCCATAACTATGGCTACACCTTC